The 22 T cell receptor beta chains below come from one sample, sequenced in a study of cytomegalovirus exposure and HLA in healthy donors. PCR used 60 Vbeta primers and 13 Jbeta primers. Some clones are missing from TCRdb's copy, which holds only in-frame ones; the method was immunoSEQ multiplex PCR. The top ten clones hold around 1.8% of a sample with around 220,000 clones, about three quarters of them seen once. Specimen: PBMCs. The source of these receptors is a man younger than 30 in good health and CMV-seronegative.

The chain uses TRBV6-5 and TRBJ1-2, with 8 bases that match TRBD1. The junction had 9 bases not matched to a gene; V was cut back by 6 bases and J by 6 bases. Germline V gene sequence: CDR1 MNHEY, CDR2 SVGAGI. The length of the CDR3 is 14 residues. DNA for the CDR3: TGTGCCAGCAGGTCCCAGGGGGCCCTTAATGGCTACACCTTC. The encoded protein is CASRSQGALNGYTF.

The CDR3 loop is CASSHFDTSYEQYF. CDR3 nucleotides: TGTGCCAGCAGTCACTTCGACACGTCCTACGAGCAGTACTTC. This chain uses TRBV27 with TRBJ2-7; D is undetermined. Deletions cut 5 bases from V and 1 base from J, with 12 bases between. This CDR3 has 14 residues. Looked up from germline, CDR1 is MNHEY and CDR2 is SMNVEV (reference sequence).

The chain has TRBV7-2 and TRBJ2-7, with TRBD1 as a possible D gene (6 bases). Germline-derived CDR1 and CDR2 are SGHTA and FQGNSA. This CDR3 is 13 amino acids long. The ends were cut back, 5 bases at V and 6 bases at J, with 14 bases in the middle. The DNA for the CDR3 is TGTGCCAGCAGCCCAGCTGGGGGCTCCGAGCAGTACTTC. Protein product: CASSPAGGSEQYF.

This clone was observed a single time. This chain links TRBV11-2 with TRBJ2-5, with D tentatively TRBD2 (5 bases). CDR1 and CDR2 from the germline V gene are SGHAT and FQNNGV. Trimming shortened V by 0 bases and J by 5 bases, and 7 bases separated the two germline ends. The CDR3 spans 13 residues. The CDR3 DNA is TGTGCCAGCAGCTTAGAGTTAGCGGAGACCCAGTACTTC. Amino acids: CASSLELAETQYF. Using reference TRBV11-2 and TRBJ2-5 for the parts outside the CDR3, the full variable domain is EAGVAQSPRYKIIEKRQSVAFWCNPISGHATLYWYQQILGQGPKLLIQFQNNGVVDDSQLPKDRFSAERLKGVDSTLKIQPAKLEDSAVYLCASSLELAETQYFGPGTRLLVL.

The table lists this clone with a few counts. This chain links TRBV6-5 with TRBJ2-1; TRBD1 agrees at 8 bases. The junction had 8 bases not matched to a gene; V was cut back by 4 bases and J by 6 bases. The CDR3 loop spans 15 amino acids. CDR1 and CDR2 (germline): MNHEY, SVGAGI. CDR3 residues: CASSLLGQGGNEQFF. As DNA, the CDR3 is TGTGCCAGCAGTTTACTCGGACAGGGTGGCAATGAGCAGTTCTTC.

The chain uses TRBV18 and TRBJ2-3; D might be TRBD2 (6 bases). V was trimmed by 5 bases and J by 1 base, leaving 13 bases between them. Germline CDR1 reads KGHSH; CDR2 reads LQKENI. The length of the CDR3 is 15 residues. CDR3 in amino acids: CASSVWDSRTDTQYF. The CDR3 DNA reads TGTGCCAGCTCAGTCTGGGACTCCCGCACAGATACGCAGTATTTT.

The genes are TRBV27 and TRBJ1-1; D ambiguous. The CDR3 is 12 amino acids. With 6 bases removed from V and 5 bases from J, the gap between germline ends came to 10 bases. The germline gives CDR1 MNHEY, CDR2 SMNVEV (reference sequence). In DNA, the CDR3 is TGTGCCAGCAGGGCGGGCGGTACTGAAGCTTTCTTT. It yields the protein CASRAGGTEAFF.

The chain joins TRBV28 to TRBJ2-1; TRBD2 aligns across 9 bases. The germline V gene has CDR1 MDHEN and CDR2 SYDVKM. Trimming removed 5 bases from V and 14 bases from J; junction bases left unmatched: 10. CDR3 length: 13 amino acids. CDR3 sequence reads: CASSRQASGTEFF. The CDR3 coding sequence is TGTGCCAGCAGTCGACAAGCTAGCGGGACGGAGTTCTTC.

The chain employs TRBV5-1 and TRBJ1-3, with D hard to call. Germline loops: CDR1 SGHRS, CDR2 YFSETQ. The CDR3 is 14 residues long. V dropped 0 bases and J dropped 4 bases, with 8 bases sitting between them. CDR3 in amino acids: CASSLEAVGNTIYF. CDR3 DNA: TGCGCCAGCAGCTTGGAAGCCGTAGGAAACACCATATATTTT.

The V and J genes are TRBV19 and TRBJ2-5; tentative D call: TRBD1 (7 bases). V dropped 0 bases and J dropped 2 bases, with 10 bases sitting between them. Germline assignment: CDR1 LNHDA and CDR2 SQIVND (reference sequence). The CDR3 length is 15 residues. The DNA for the CDR3 is TGTGCCAGTAGTATAGAGGGGGGACAGCAAGAGACCCAGTACTTC. This sequence encodes CASSIEGGQQETQYF.

The chain uses TRBV6-5 and TRBJ2-2; perhaps TRBD1 as D (5 bases). CDR3 length equals 14 residues. CDR1 is MNHEY and CDR2 is SVGAGI in the germline V gene. Trimming shortened V by 8 bases and J by 1 base, and 11 bases separated the two germline ends. The CDR3 DNA follows: TGTGCCAGCTTCAAGGGGCTGAACACCGGGGAGCTGTTTTTT. It encodes CASFKGLNTGELFF.

The chain couples TRBV4-3 to TRBJ2-7; D unresolved. This CDR3 region has 15 residues. The ends were cut back, 0 bases at V and 2 bases at J, with 11 bases in the middle. Germline lookup yields CDR1 LGHNA and CDR2 YSLEER. For the CDR3, the DNA is TGCGCCAGCAGCCAAGATCCCCAGGTGACCTACGAGCAGTACTTC. Its translation is CASSQDPQVTYEQYF.

The CDR3 protein is CASSFGTVSEQYF. The CDR3, as DNA: TGTGCCAGCAGTTTTGGGACAGTAAGCGAGCAGTACTTC. The chain carries TRBV28 and TRBJ2-7; TRBD1 aligns across 7 bases. Looked up from germline, CDR1 is MDHEN and CDR2 is SYDVKM. The CDR3 contains 13 residues. V gave up 3 bases and J gave up 6 bases; unmatched junction bases: 5.

V usage is TRBV7-2 and J usage is TRBJ2-3; the match to TRBD2 covers 8 bases. Germline trimming cut 2 bases from V and 3 bases from J; bases unmatched to any gene: 4. The CDR3 runs to 15 residues. In germline, CDR1 is SGHTA, CDR2 FQGNSA. The CDR3 sequence is CASSLMSGGTDTQYF. The CDR3 DNA reads TGTGCCAGCAGCTTAATGAGCGGGGGTACAGATACGCAGTATTTT.

This chain links TRBV11-2 with TRBJ2-7, with D possibly being TRBD1 (7 bases). CDR1 and CDR2 (germline): SGHAT, FQNNGV. This CDR3 region has 15 residues. V lost 1 base and J lost 2, with 12 bases in between. In nucleotides, the CDR3 is TGTGCCAGCAGCTTAGGGACAGGAGGGACCTACGAGCAGTACTTC. This codes for CASSLGTGGTYEQYF.

This clone turned up a few times. The chain is built from TRBV27 and TRBJ1-2, with 8 nucleotides matching TRBD1. CDR1 and CDR2 from the germline V gene are MNHEY and SMNVEV (reference sequence). This CDR3 has 18 residues. Trimming at V came to 2 bases and at J to 6 bases, leaving 17 bases not matched to a gene. The CDR3 region is CASSLTSLGQRDRNGYTF. DNA of the CDR3: TGTGCCAGCAGTTTAACCTCGTTGGGACAGAGGGACAGGAATGGCTACACCTTC.

Details on this clone: This is likely a read error, given that the CDR3 carries no conserved phenylalanine or tryptophan at its end. The chain employs TRBV7-9 and TRBJ2-7; D is ambiguous. CDR3 size: 12 residues. Per the germline V gene, CDR1 is SEHNR and CDR2 is FQNEAQ (reference sequence). The ends were cut back, 4 bases at V and 3 bases at J, with 7 bases in the middle. CDR3: CASSSWNYEQYL. CDR3 nucleotides: TGTGCCAGCAGCTCCTGGAACTACGAGCAGTACCTC.

The J gene is TRBJ1-1, the V gene TRBV19; 7 bases are a match to TRBD1. From germline, CDR1 is LNHDA and CDR2 SQIVND (reference sequence). Unmatched junction bases numbered 15, after V lost 1 base and J lost 4 bases. The CDR3 sequence is 18 residues long. The CDR3 DNA sequence: TGTGCCAGTAGTATAGCCCCAGGGGGGTGGAATAAGGGCACTGAAGCTTTCTTT. It is translated as CASSIAPGGWNKGTEAFF.

The CDR3 here is CASSPTFKAGNEQFF. The CDR3 nucleotides are TGTGCCAGCAGCCCGACATTTAAAGCTGGCAATGAGCAGTTCTTC. This chain uses TRBV7-6 with TRBJ2-1; D not certain. V was shortened by 5 bases and J by 6 bases, with 17 bases between the two germline ends. This CDR3 region has 15 residues. Germline CDR1 is SGHVS and CDR2 is FNYEAQ.

This chain's CDR3 is CAITTGGIYEQYF. CDR3 DNA: TGTGCCATTACGACAGGGGGAATTTACGAGCAGTACTTC. The gene calls are TRBV2 and TRBJ2-7, with 9 nucleotides matching TRBD1. CDR1 is SNHLY and CDR2 is FYNNEI in the germline V gene. The CDR3 extends over 13 amino acids. The trim removed 10 bases at V and 4 bases at J, leaving 8 bases unmatched. Drawing the rest from reference TRBV2 and TRBJ2-7, the complete variable domain is EPEVTQTPSHQVTQMGQEVILRCVPISNHLYFYWYRQILGQKVEFLVSFYNNEISEKSEIFDDQFSVERPDGSNFTLKIRSTKLEDSAMYFCAITTGGIYEQYFGPGTRLTVT.

The chain is built from TRBV7-2 and TRBJ2-4; D not certain. V was cut by 1 base and J by 2 bases, with 9 bases left in between. The CDR3 contains 15 residues. Germline CDR1 and CDR2: SGHTA and FQGNSA. This CDR3 reads CASSLGRATKNIQYF. The CDR3 coding sequence is TGTGCCAGCAGCTTAGGCCGAGCTACCAAAAACATTCAGTACTTC.

V usage is TRBV6-5 and J usage is TRBJ2-7; 7 nucleotides agree with TRBD1. V gave up 5 bases and J gave up 3 bases; unmatched junction bases: 7. Germline-derived CDR1 and CDR2 are MNHEY and SVGAGI. The CDR3 is made up of 14 amino acids. The CDR3 loop is CASSPWDSVYEQYF. The CDR3 DNA reads as TGTGCCAGCAGTCCCTGGGACAGCGTCTACGAGCAGTACTTC.